The 3 T cell receptor beta chains listed next were all sequenced from one sample in a study of cytomegalovirus exposure and HLA in healthy donors. The PCR contained 60 Vbeta and 13 Jbeta primers. The data were produced by immunoSEQ multiplex PCR, yet TCRdb's version contains in-frame clones alone and is incomplete. The data contain roughly 200,000 clones, around three quarters of them singletons. The source material was PBMCs. These receptors were collected from a woman in her 30s in good health and CMV-seropositive.

The chain uses TRBV6-7 and TRBJ1-2; 7 bases are a match to TRBD1. TRBV6-7 is an open reading frame, and its role is uncertain. The J segment lost 8 bases and the V segment lost 1 base, leaving 4 bases of the junction unmatched. The CDR3 is 13 residues long. The CDR3 nucleotides are TGTGCCAGCAGTTACTTCCGCAGGGGGGGCTACACCTTC. This codes for CASSYFRRGGYTF.

The chain links TRBV13 to TRBJ2-7; maybe TRBD2 (7 bases). Trimming removed 5 bases at V and 0 bases at J, with 17 bases between. The germline V gene encodes CDR1 PRHDT and CDR2 FYEKMQ (reference sequence). The CDR3 extends over 16 amino acids. The CDR3 bases are TGTGCCAGCAGCGCCCCGGGGCGGGGGCGCTCCTACGAGCAGTACTTC. It yields the protein CASSAPGRGRSYEQYF.

The gene calls are TRBV7-9 and TRBJ2-7, with D hard to call. Germline V lookup: CDR1 SEHNR, CDR2 FQNEAQ (reference sequence). Between the trimmed V and J ends, which lost 7 bases and 2 bases, there was a span of 18 bases. The CDR3 consists of 15 residues. The chain's CDR3 is CASTTRPGIAYEQYF. CDR3 nucleotides: TGTGCCAGCACCACCCGCCCGGGTATTGCCTACGAGCAGTACTTC.